These 28 T cell receptor beta chains came from one sample sequenced in a study of OX40 agonist ivuxolimab in advanced cancers. Sequenced by immunoSEQ multiplex PCR; TCRdb stores in-frame clones only, minus some. The sample has some 130,000 clones, approximately 94% seen once. The specimen comprised CD4+ or CD8+ T cells sorted from blood, sampled in a trial of the OX40 agonist ivuxolimab. These receptor sequences come from an adult with an advanced solid tumor such as melanoma, head and neck, liver or kidney cancer.

The V and J genes are TRBV5-6 and TRBJ2-5; no firm D call. V dropped 4 bases and J dropped 5 bases, with 6 bases sitting between them. The CDR3 consists of 11 residues. Germline V gene data show CDR1 as SGHDT and CDR2 as YYEEEE. The CDR3 coding sequence is TGTGCCAGCAGCACCGAGGAGACCCAGTACTTC. Protein sequence: CASSTEETQYF.

This chain uses TRBV7-3 with TRBJ2-7, with TRBD1 matching 7 bases. Unmatched junction bases numbered 9, after V lost 3 bases and J lost 4 bases. Germline V CDR1 and CDR2: SGHTA, FQGTGA. The CDR3 is 15 residues long. CDR3 amino acids: CASSFSGTVTYEQYF. CDR3 in DNA: TGTGCCAGCAGCTTCTCCGGGACAGTGACTTACGAGCAGTACTTC.

The V and J genes are TRBV30 and TRBJ1-6, with D unclear. V was trimmed by 4 bases and J by 7 bases, leaving 17 bases between them. This CDR3 is 15 amino acids long. From germline, CDR1 is GTSNPN and CDR2 SVGIG (reference sequence). The CDR3 DNA sequence: TGTGCCTGGAAGATTGAAGGGCGCACAAATTCACCCCTCCACTTT. This gives the protein CAWKIEGRTNSPLHF.

The chain has TRBV5-6 and TRBJ2-7; a weak D match, TRBD1 (5 bases). This CDR3 has 14 residues. The V end was cut by 4 bases, the J end by 7 bases, with 18 bases between. Germline loops: CDR1 SGHDT, CDR2 YYEEEE. The CDR3 is CASSARSGLREQYF. The CDR3 DNA follows: TGTGCCAGCAGCGCCAGGTCAGGGCTGAGAGAGCAGTACTTC.

This chain uses TRBV19 with TRBJ1-5; D might be TRBD1 (6 bases). Trimming left V 6 bases short and J 7 bases short, with 22 bases between. Germline V gene sequence: CDR1 LNHDA, CDR2 SQIVND (reference sequence). The CDR3 is 16 amino acids. CDR3 amino acids: CASSLPTGISGQPQHF. CDR3 nucleotides: TGTGCCAGTAGCCTCCCGACAGGTATTAGTGGCCAGCCCCAGCATTTT.

The V gene is TRBV5-4, the J gene TRBJ2-7; D possibly corresponds to TRBD2 (6 bases). The V end was cut by 6 bases, the J end by 6 bases, with 19 bases between. The CDR3 extends over 14 amino acids. Per the germline V gene, CDR1 is SGHNT and CDR2 is YYREEE (reference sequence). CDR3 loop: CASTLLGSEGEQYF. DNA for the CDR3: TGTGCCAGCACCCTCCTCGGGAGTGAGGGCGAGCAGTACTTC.

V gene TRBV7-2 combines with J gene TRBJ1-4, with TRBD1 identical over 7 bases. Germline-derived CDR1 and CDR2 are SGHTA and FQGNSA. The CDR3 contains 15 residues. V was pared by 1 base and J by 2 bases, with 1 base of the junction left unmatched. Here the CDR3 DNA reads TGTGCCAGCAGCTTAGAGGGGGCGACTAATGAAAAACTGTTTTTT. Translation gives CASSLEGATNEKLFF. The variable domain in full, completed from reference TRBV7-2 and TRBJ1-4, reads GAGVSQSPSNKVTEKGKDVELRCDPISGHTALYWYRQSLGQGLEFLIYFQGNSAPDKSGLPSDRFSAERTGGSVSTLTIQRTQQEDSAVYLCASSLEGATNEKLFFGSGTQLSVL.

The chain combines TRBV5-5 with TRBJ1-3, with TRBD1 identical over 7 bases. Trimming took 3 bases from V and 4 from J; bases not matched to a gene: 10. Germline V gene sequence: CDR1 SGHKS, CDR2 YYEKEE (reference sequence). The CDR3 has 16 residues. The DNA for the CDR3 is TGTGCCAGCAGCTCACCCCCGGACAGGATCGGAAACACCATATATTTT. It specifies CASSSPPDRIGNTIYF.

The V call is TRBV28, the J call TRBJ1-1; D is perhaps TRBD1 (6 bases). Germline V gene sequence: CDR1 MDHEN, CDR2 SYDVKM. With 2 bases removed from V and 6 bases from J, the gap between germline ends came to 16 bases. The CDR3 is 15 amino acids. The CDR3 coding sequence is TGTGCCAGCAGTTTACGCTTGCGGGGGGCATCTGAAGCTTTCTTT. It is translated as CASSLRLRGASEAFF.

The chain has TRBV6-5 and TRBJ1-2; 8 nucleotides agree with TRBD1. Germline CDR1 MNHEY, CDR2 SVGAGI. V lost 2 bases, J lost 4 bases, and 6 bases stayed unmatched. The CDR3 spans 15 residues. The CDR3 loop reads CASSYEDRAGYGYTF. CDR3 DNA: TGTGCCAGCAGTTACGAGGACAGGGCGGGCTATGGCTACACCTTC.

The rearrangement joins TRBV4-3 to TRBJ2-7; the match to TRBD1 covers 9 bases. V dropped 0 bases and J dropped 6; count of bases not matched to a gene: 6. The CDR3 is made up of 15 amino acids. Germline-derived CDR1 and CDR2 are LGHNA and YSLEER. CDR3 protein: CASSQDTGGRFEQYF. The CDR3 DNA reads TGCGCCAGCAGCCAAGACACAGGGGGCAGATTCGAGCAGTACTTC.

This sequence joins TRBV2 and TRBJ2-2, with D perhaps assigned TRBD1 or TRBD2 (5 bases each). Germline V lookup: CDR1 SNHLY, CDR2 FYNNEI. The CDR3 covers 16 residues. Trimming shortened V by 7 bases and J by 4 bases, and 19 bases separated the two germline ends. As DNA, the CDR3 is TGTGCCAGCAAAGTTTCGGGGCAGGTCCTCACCGGGGAGCTGTTTTTT. Encoded protein: CASKVSGQVLTGELFF. Supplemented by reference TRBV2 and TRBJ2-2, the full variable domain reads EPEVTQTPSHQVTQMGQEVILRCVPISNHLYFYWYRQILGQKVEFLVSFYNNEISEKSEIFDDQFSVERPDGSNFTLKIRSTKLEDSAMYFCASKVSGQVLTGELFFGEGSRLTVL.

CDR3 in DNA: TGTGCCAGCACCCTAAGGGGCCCCATGAACACTGAAGCTTTCTTT. Its translation: CASTLRGPMNTEAFF. The chain carries TRBV6-5 and TRBJ1-1; tentatively, D is TRBD1 (5 bases). The germline V and J ends were trimmed by 7 bases and 0 bases, with 15 bases remaining between them. The CDR3 consists of 15 residues. Germline CDR1 is MNHEY and CDR2 is SVGAGI.

This chain uses TRBV4-3 with TRBJ1-1, with 7 positions matching TRBD1. The V segment lost 4 bases and the J segment 1 base; nucleotides outside the gene matches: 3. Germline CDR1 and CDR2: LGHNA and YSLEER. The CDR3 has 14 residues. The CDR3 sequence is CASSLRDRNTEAFF. DNA of the CDR3: TGCGCCAGCAGCCTACGGGACAGGAACACTGAAGCTTTCTTT.

CDR3 bases: TGTGCCAGCAGTCCCTCCGGGGAGAAGCGCTACGAGCAGTACTTC. This codes for CASSPSGEKRYEQYF. The rearrangement joins TRBV28 to TRBJ2-7; a weak D match, TRBD2 (5 bases). Germline CDR1 and CDR2: MDHEN and SYDVKM. Trimming cost V 5 bases and J 3 bases, with 17 bases left between them. The CDR3 runs 15 residues.

This chain uses TRBV11-3 with TRBJ1-5; no definite D call. V gave up 5 bases and J gave up 0 bases, with 26 bases separating them. This CDR3 comprises 20 residues. Germline V gene sequence: CDR1 SGHNT, CDR2 YENEEA. The CDR3 nucleotides are TGTGCCAGCAGCCCTGGGAGAGATACCAGGAAGGTTTATAGCAATCAGCCCCAGCATTTT. Its translation is CASSPGRDTRKVYSNQPQHF.

V gene TRBV18 combines with J gene TRBJ1-1, with a possible D match to TRBD1 (5 bases). V shed 2 bases and J shed 7 bases, with 11 bases lying between them. The CDR3 is 13 residues long. Germline assignment: CDR1 KGHSH and CDR2 LQKENI. CDR3 loop: CASSPGIQGEAFF. The CDR3 DNA reads TGTGCCAGCTCACCAGGGATTCAGGGTGAAGCTTTCTTT.

V gene TRBV27 combines with J gene TRBJ1-6; the D is unclear. Trimming removed 8 bases from V and 4 bases from J, with 9 bases in between. The germline V gene has CDR1 MNHEY and CDR2 SMNVEV (reference sequence). The CDR3 covers 13 residues. In DNA, the CDR3 is TGTGCCAGCTGGGATTTATATAATTCACCCCTCCACTTT. Translation gives CASWDLYNSPLHF.

The chain couples TRBV27 to TRBJ1-3, with D perhaps TRBD1 (5 bases). The CDR3 is 15 amino acids. With 4 bases removed from V and 4 bases from J, the gap between germline ends came to 14 bases. In germline, CDR1 is MNHEY, CDR2 SMNVEV (reference sequence). For the CDR3, the DNA is TGTGCCAGCAGTTCCCTAGGGGTTGCGGGAAACACCATATATTTT. Amino acid sequence: CASSSLGVAGNTIYF.

This rearrangement joins TRBV28 to TRBJ1-5, with TRBD1 as a possible D gene (5 bases). CDR3 length: 15 residues. The germline V gene encodes CDR1 MDHEN and CDR2 SYDVKM. Trimming pared 5 bases from V and 2 bases from J, leaving 13 bases between. The CDR3 DNA reads TGTGCCAGCAGTCCGCTCCAGGGTGGCAATCAGCCCCAGCATTTT. Residues: CASSPLQGGNQPQHF.

About this clone: A junction end diverges from the germline sequence, so it may reflect a read error. The chain couples TRBV18 to TRBJ2-1; a weak D match, TRBD2 (5 bases). CDR3 length: 15 amino acids. The germline CDR1 and CDR2 sequences are KGHSH and LQKENI. The CDR3 coding sequence is TGTGCCAGCTCACCACTAAAGGGAGAGACACCCTCGATGATCTTC. As protein: CASSPLKGETPSMIF.

V gene TRBV5-4 combines with J gene TRBJ2-1; TRBD2 matches at 7 bases. This CDR3 region has 15 residues. Germline CDR1 reads SGHNT; CDR2 reads YYREEE (reference sequence). V was clipped by 5 bases and J by 3 bases; unmatched bases: 8. Here the CDR3 reads CASSRDYLDYNEQFF. In DNA form, the CDR3 reads TGTGCCAGCAGTAGGGACTACCTAGACTACAATGAGCAGTTCTTC.

This chain connects TRBV4-1 to TRBJ2-1; 10 bases align to TRBD2. V shed 5 bases, J shed 0 bases, and the junction held 4 bases outside the gene matches. This CDR3 contains 16 residues. Germline assignment: CDR1 MGHRA and CDR2 YSYEKL. This CDR3 is CASSFASGSSYNEQFF. DNA of the CDR3: TGCGCCAGCAGCTTCGCTAGCGGGAGCTCCTACAATGAGCAGTTCTTC.

The rearrangement joins TRBV5-4 to TRBJ2-7; weak D call: TRBD2 (5 bases). This CDR3 is built from 15 residues. Per the germline V gene, CDR1 is SGHNT and CDR2 is YYREEE (reference sequence). V lost 2 bases to trimming and J lost 0 bases, with 12 bases between them. Here the CDR3 reads CASSFLTGSSYEQYF. The CDR3 DNA sequence: TGTGCCAGCAGCTTCCTGACGGGAAGCTCCTACGAGCAGTACTTC.

The chain is built from TRBV11-2 and TRBJ2-1; 11 bases match TRBD2. CDR1 is SGHAT and CDR2 is FQNNGV in the germline V gene. The CDR3 is made up of 17 amino acids. J lost 8 bases, V lost 1 base, and 10 bases had no gene match. CDR3 nucleotide sequence: TGTGCCAGCAGCTTAGGGTTAGCGGGAGGGGAGGTCGATGAGCAGTTCTTC. It translates to CASSLGLAGGEVDEQFF.

The CDR3 coding sequence is TGTGCCAGCAGCCCGAGACAGGTCCGCCTCTATGGCTACACCTTC. It specifies CASSPRQVRLYGYTF. The chain recombines TRBV7-8 with TRBJ1-2, with D perhaps matching TRBD1 (6 bases). Germline values: CDR1 SGHVS, CDR2 FQNEAQ. This CDR3 region has 15 residues. Trimming took 5 bases from V and 4 from J, leaving 17 bases between them.

The chain joins TRBV12-5 to TRBJ2-5, with 10 bases aligning to TRBD1. In germline, CDR1 is LGHNT, CDR2 FRNRAP. The CDR3 is made up of 15 amino acids. Germline trimming cut 3 bases from V and 5 bases from J; bases unmatched to any gene: 6. The CDR3 region has the DNA TGTGCTAGTGGTTTAATGACAGGGGGCGCCGAGACCCAGTACTTC. This sequence encodes CASGLMTGGAETQYF.

The rearrangement links TRBV7-2 to TRBJ1-5; no firm D call. CDR1 is SGHTA and CDR2 is FQGNSA in the germline V gene. CDR3 length equals 13 residues. Trimming removed 1 base at V and 9 bases at J, with 10 bases between. CDR3 amino acids: CASSLETRAPQHF. Written as DNA, the CDR3 is TGTGCCAGCAGCTTAGAGACCCGGGCGCCCCAGCATTTT.